The 29 T cell receptor beta chains presented below share a single source sample, sequenced in a study of tumor and adjacent non-tumor tissue in lung cancer. The template was RNA from unsorted bulk tissue. Three rounds of nested PCR, following a modified ARM-PCR protocol, produced the TCRbeta library. Each CDR3 protein is one row after TCRdb ran MiXCR on the multiplex PCR reads. In the table there are about 82,000 distinct CDR3 sequences, around four fifths of which are singletons. Sequencing was performed on lung tumor tissue. These receptors all come from a woman aged 45 to 65 with non-small cell lung cancer.

In regard to this clonotype: An end of the junction does not agree with germline; a read error may underlie this. This chain uses TRBV5-6 with TRBJ2-3, with 12 positions matching TRBD2. The germline V gene has CDR1 SGHDT and CDR2 YYEEEE. This CDR3 has 17 residues. As DNA, the CDR3 is TGTGCCAGCGACTCCTACCATACTAGCGGGAGGTCAGATACGCAGTACTTT. Amino acids: CASDSYHTSGRSDTQYF.

Of note for this clonotype: This clone may be a read error of a much larger clone one base away. The rearrangement joins TRBV5-1 to TRBJ2-7, with D uncertain. Germline CDR1 is SGHRS and CDR2 is YFSETQ. This CDR3 is 13 amino acids long. CDR3 DNA sequence: TGCGCCAGCAGCTCAGGTGCGTCCTACGAGCAGCACTTC. Its protein product is CASSSGASYEQHF.

Points on this clonotype: Lacking the conserved final phenylalanine or tryptophan, this CDR3 likely reflects a read error. V and J are TRBV5-4 and TRBJ2-1; weak D call: TRBD1 (6 bases). The CDR3 spans 15 residues. CDR1 is SGHNT and CDR2 is YYREEE in the germline V gene (reference sequence). The CDR3 DNA sequence: TGTGCCAACAGCTTGAGTGGGACAACCTACAATGAGCAGTTCCTC. It translates to CANSLSGTTYNEQFL.

This clonotype is deemed medium-sized. The V and J genes are TRBV6-1 and TRBJ2-2; TRBD1 aligns across 7 bases. This CDR3 has 13 residues. J was trimmed by 5 bases and V by 6 bases; bases with no gene match: 3. Germline V gene sequence: CDR1 MNHNS, CDR2 SASEGT. The CDR3 bases are TGTGCCAGCAGCAAACAGGGGACCGGGGAGCTGTTTTTT. It translates to CASSKQGTGELFF.

About this clonotype: In this CDR3 the conserved last residue, phenylalanine or tryptophan, is missing, so a read error is likely. This chain joins TRBV6-2 or TRBV6-3 and TRBJ2-1; a possible D gene is TRBD2 (6 bases). The germline V and J ends were trimmed by 5 bases and 5 bases, with 16 bases remaining between them. CDR1 and CDR2 from the germline V gene are MNHEY and SVGEGT. This CDR3 spans 15 amino acids. The CDR3 loop is CASSRSGTGDNEQFL. CDR3 nucleotide sequence: TGTGCCAGCAGTCGCTCCGGAACGGGAGACAATGAGCAGTTCCTC.

This clonotype qualifies as medium-sized. J is TRBJ2-7 and V is TRBV6-1; D possibly uses TRBD1 or TRBD2 (5 bases each). CDR1 MNHNS and CDR2 SASEGT come from the germline V gene. Trimming shortened V by 11 bases and J by 2 bases, and 22 bases separated the two germline ends. The length of the CDR3 is 15 residues. The CDR3 DNA reads TGTGCCGGCGGGTCCCGGGGCGACGGCCCCTACGAGCAGTACTTC. Its protein product is CAGGSRGDGPYEQYF.

The V gene is TRBV10-1, the J gene TRBJ2-7; tentatively, D is TRBD1 or TRBD2 (5 bases each). V lost 10 bases to trimming and J lost 6 bases, with 25 bases between them. The CDR3 consists of 15 residues. Germline CDR1 WNHNN, CDR2 SYGVQD (reference sequence). The CDR3 sequence: CATSTGTWNSGEQYF. In DNA, the CDR3 is TGCGCCACTAGCACCGGGACGTGGAATAGTGGCGAGCAGTACTTC.

On this clonotype: One base away lies a much larger clone, so this may be a sequencing read error. The chain employs TRBV5-8 and TRBJ1-2; possible D gene TRBD1, 6 bases. Germline CDR1 and CDR2: SGHTS and YDEGEE. The CDR3 length is 14 residues. This CDR3 is CDSSLDWGPGGYTF. The CDR3 coding sequence is TGTGACAGCAGCTTGGATTGGGGGCCCGGTGGCTACACCTTC.

The chain couples TRBV11-2 to TRBJ1-5, with no clear D. CDR3 length: 14 residues. V lost 7 bases to trimming and J lost 8 bases, with 18 bases between them. The germline CDR1 and CDR2 sequences are SGHAT and FQNNGV. CDR3 nucleotide sequence: TGTGCCAGCATTATCGGGCAACGAAATAAGCCCCAGCATTTT. This sequence encodes CASIIGQRNKPQHF. Full variable domain (rest looked up from reference TRBV11-2 and TRBJ1-5): EAGVAQSPRYKIIEKRQSVAFWCNPISGHATLYWYQQILGQGPKLLIQFQNNGVVDDSQLPKDRFSAERLKGVDSTLKIQPAKLEDSAVYLCASIIGQRNKPQHFGDGTRLSIL.

This clonotype has at least ten counts. Mismatch with germline at one junction end may stem from a read error. V usage is TRBV28 and J usage is TRBJ1-2; D gene uncertain. CDR1 and CDR2 (germline): MDHEN, SYDVKM. This CDR3 comprises 12 residues. The CDR3 spells CASILRTRGYTF. CDR3 sequence (DNA): TGTGCCAGCATTTTAAGGACGCGGGGCTACACCTTC.

About this clonotype: Given the absence of the conserved phenylalanine or tryptophan at the CDR3 end, a read error is likely. The chain links TRBV12-3 or TRBV12-4 to TRBJ2-1; D perhaps matches TRBD2 (5 bases). This CDR3 is built from 15 residues. CDR3 sequence (DNA): TGTGTCAGCAGTTTAAACGGACTCACCTACAATGAGCAGTTCATC. It codes for CVSSLNGLTYNEQFI.

The V and J genes are TRBV29-1 and TRBJ2-1, with a tentative D call TRBD2 (6 bases). Trimming cost V 0 bases and J 8 bases, with 23 bases left between them. This CDR3 comprises 17 residues. From germline, CDR1 is SQVTM and CDR2 ANQGSEA. The CDR3 region is CSVEELEGWSSNDEQFF. DNA for the CDR3: TGCAGCGTTGAAGAACTGGAGGGTTGGAGCTCTAACGATGAGCAGTTCTTC.

This clonotype showed up just once. The CDR3 ends on some other residue instead of the conserved phenylalanine or tryptophan, so this is likely a read error. This chain uses TRBV4-2 with TRBJ2-4; D possibly corresponds to TRBD2 (5 bases). V was trimmed by 0 bases and J by 3 bases, leaving 12 bases between them. From germline, CDR1 is LGHNA and CDR2 YNFKEQ. This CDR3 is 16 amino acids long. The CDR3 loop is CASSQDLGEGKNIQYY. The CDR3 bases are TGTGCCAGCAGCCAAGACCTAGGAGAGGGCAAAAACATTCAGTACTAC.

Comments on this clonotype: One end of the junction varies from germline; a read error may be responsible. The genes are TRBV11-2 and TRBJ2-2; 7 bases map to TRBD2. This CDR3 has 13 residues. Germline assignment: CDR1 SGHAT and CDR2 FQNNGV. In nucleotides, the CDR3 is TGTGCCAGTAGCAAGGACCCAAGCGGGGAGCAGTTTTTT. Translated: CASSKDPSGEQFF. Using reference TRBV11-2 and TRBJ2-2 for the parts outside the CDR3, the full variable domain is EAGVAQSPRYKIIEKRQSVAFWCNPISGHATLYWYQQILGQGPKLLIQFQNNGVVDDSQLPKDRFSAERLKGVDSTLKIQPAKLEDSAVYLCASSKDPSGEQFFGEGSRLTVL.

This clonotype was detected ten times or more. This chain uses TRBV6-6 with TRBJ2-6; tentatively, D is TRBD1 (6 bases). The CDR3 covers 17 residues. V lost 6 bases and J lost 1, with 16 bases in between. Per germline, CDR1 MNHNY and CDR2 SVGAGI (reference sequence). CDR3 nucleotides: TGTGCCAGCAGACAGGGCGGTTCGTTTTCTGGGGCCAACGTCCTGACTTTC. This sequence encodes CASRQGGSFSGANVLTF.

On this clonotype: One end of the junction varies from germline; a read error may be responsible. This chain joins TRBV4-2 and TRBJ2-7; the D gene is possibly TRBD2 (6 bases). This CDR3 is 16 amino acids long. Germline V gene sequence: CDR1 LGHNA, CDR2 YNFKEQ. The DNA of the CDR3 is TGTGCCAGTAGCCAAGATCTGTGGGAGGCCCCTCACGAGCAGTACTTC. Amino acids: CASSQDLWEAPHEQYF.

For this clonotype: No conserved phenylalanine or tryptophan ends this CDR3, so it is likely a read error. The chain combines TRBV11-2 with TRBJ2-5; 12 nucleotides agree with TRBD1. Germline-derived CDR1 and CDR2 are SGHAT and FQNNGV. The CDR3 is 15 residues long. The CDR3 loop is CVSNSSGTGGETQYI. Written as DNA, the CDR3 is TGTGTCAGCAACTCGTCCGGGACAGGGGGCGAGACCCAGTACATC.

The count of this clonotype is one. This may arise from a read error, as a much more abundant clone is one base away. The chain carries TRBV5-1 and TRBJ1-3, with D hard to call. CDR1 and CDR2 from the germline V gene are SGHRS and YFSETQ. This CDR3 has 16 residues. The CDR3 sequence is CASSLDPGLTGNTICF. As DNA, the CDR3 is TGCGCCAGCAGCTTGGATCCCGGGCTAACTGGAAACACCATATGTTTT. Using reference TRBV5-1 and TRBJ1-3 for the parts outside the CDR3, the full variable domain is KAGVTQTPRYLIKTRGQQVTLSCSPISGHRSVSWYQQTPGQGLQFLFEYFSETQRNKGNFPGRFSGRQFSNSRSEMNVSTLELGDSALYLCASSLDPGLTGNTICFGEGSWLTVV.

The rearrangement uses TRBV7-2 and TRBJ2-1; TRBD2 aligns across 7 bases. Germline-derived CDR1 and CDR2 are SGHTA and FQGNSA. The CDR3 covers 15 residues. The trim removed 3 bases at V and 4 bases at J, leaving 6 bases unmatched. The CDR3: CASSLRPSGYNEQFF. DNA of the CDR3: TGTGCCAGCAGCTTGCGCCCTAGCGGTTACAATGAGCAGTTCTTC.

Remarks on this clonotype: This could be a read error, since a much larger clone is one nucleotide away. The chain couples TRBV20-1 to TRBJ1-1; D is undetermined. This CDR3 comprises 14 residues. Germline CDR1 reads DFQATT; CDR2 reads SNEGSKA (reference sequence). CDR3 nucleotides: TGCAGTGCCTCAGGACCGACTCAGAACATTGAAGCTTTCTTT. This sequence encodes CSASGPTQNIEAFF.

With respect to this clonotype: The junction departs from the called germline gene at one end, perhaps through a read error. CDR3 residues: CARSQDRAERKLLF. DNA of the CDR3: TGTGCCAGAAGCCAAGACCGCGCAGAGAGAAAACTGTTATTT. The V and J genes are TRBV14 and TRBJ1-4; D unclear. Looked up from germline, CDR1 is SGHDN and CDR2 is FVKESK. This CDR3 region has 14 residues.

This clonotype was recorded a few times. This may be a read error, as it is one base from a much larger clone. The rearrangement links TRBV28 to TRBJ1-2, with D perhaps TRBD1 (5 bases). Germline-derived CDR1 and CDR2 are MDHEN and SYDVKM. The CDR3 runs 14 residues. This CDR3 reads CASTFPGGIYGYIF. The CDR3 DNA reads as TGTGCCAGCACCTTTCCTGGGGGGATCTATGGCTACATCTTC.

Note on this clonotype: An end of the junction does not agree with germline; a read error may underlie this. The chain carries TRBV10-3 and TRBJ2-7; TRBD1 might be the D (7 bases). The CDR3 runs 15 residues. CDR1 ENHRY and CDR2 SYGVKD come from the germline V gene. CDR3 in DNA: TGTCCCATCGGCGGAGCGAGACAGGGAGGTTCCGGGCAGTACTTC. Amino acids: CPIGGARQGGSGQYF.

This clonotype was found once. At one of its ends the junction is not consistent with the germline gene, which may arise from a read error. V is TRBV10-1 and J is TRBJ2-2; 7 bases fit TRBD1. CDR1 WNHNN and CDR2 SYGVQD come from the germline V gene (reference sequence). The CDR3 runs to 13 residues. The CDR3 DNA follows: TGCGCCAGCAGACTAGGGAACACAGGGGAGCTGGTTTTT. Amino acid sequence: CASRLGNTGELVF.

This clonotype occurred many times. Written as DNA, the CDR3 is TGTGCCAGCAGCGGGGACAGTCCCATTGAAAAACTGTTTTTT. Translating it yields CASSGDSPIEKLFF. This chain uses TRBV7-8 with TRBJ1-4; 7 bases agree with TRBD1. V trimming: 5 bases; J trimming: 7 bases; junction bases outside the gene matches: 7. The germline gives CDR1 SGHVS, CDR2 FQNEAQ. This CDR3 has 14 amino acids.

This chain uses TRBV4-1 with TRBJ1-4; tentatively, D is TRBD1 (6 bases). Deletions cut 1 base from V and 7 bases from J, with 13 bases between. The CDR3 extends over 15 amino acids. Germline V gene sequence: CDR1 MGHRA, CDR2 YSYEKL. The CDR3, as DNA: TGCGCCAGCAGCCAAGCTAGGACAGACGCTGAAAAACTGTTTTTT. Translating it yields CASSQARTDAEKLFF.

Many counts were recorded for this clonotype. The chain couples TRBV14 to TRBJ1-2; no clear D gene. The CDR3 has 13 amino acids. V lost 4 bases and J 5 bases, leaving 11 bases between the germline ends. Germline loops: CDR1 SGHDN, CDR2 FVKESK. The CDR3 DNA follows: TGTGCCAGCAGCCCGGACTGGTTGTATGGCTACACCTTC. Protein product: CASSPDWLYGYTF.

The J gene is TRBJ2-3, the V gene TRBV6-1; 9 positions agree with TRBD1. CDR3 length: 16 amino acids. Germline values: CDR1 MNHNS, CDR2 SASEGT. The CDR3: CTNSSVPGQGADTQYF. CDR3 sequence (DNA): TGTACCAACAGTTCAGTTCCGGGACAGGGAGCAGATACGCAGTATTTT.

The V call is TRBV7-9, the J call TRBJ2-3; TRBD2 aligns across 7 bases. Germline V lookup: CDR1 SEHNR, CDR2 FQNEAQ (reference sequence). The CDR3 has 16 residues. The CDR3 nucleotides read TGTATCAGCAGTCTTCAGGAGCGGGAAAGCACAGATACGCAGTATTTT. Translating it yields CISSLQERESTDTQYF.